The present TCR beta chain was sequenced within a study of CD8 T cells in ankylosing spondylitis. General observations from the study: Disease-linked clones displayed a CD8+ phenotype and appeared relatively rarely in peripheral blood. Seven to nine highly homologous variants formed a TCR beta motif that appeared characteristic of ankylosing spondylitis blood. In ankylosing spondylitis patients, matched synovial fluid reportedly showed significant enrichment of disease-linked clones.

This clonotype has a count of ten or more. Its target is not known. Quantitative 5'-RACE with molecular barcodes generated TCR beta libraries. One entry per CDR3 protein, called by TCRdb with MiXCR from the 5' RACE reads. The data hold about 240,000 distinct CDR3 sequences, with about 11% observed a single time. Germline loops: CDR1 MRHNA, CDR2 SNTAGT. Trimming took off 3 bases at V and 6 bases at J, with 6 bases between the two ends. The CDR3 consists of 13 residues. The specimen sequenced was blood, either unsorted or a sorted T cell fraction (not recorded which). This sequence joins TRBV6-4 and TRBJ1-6; no firm D call. This TCR was recovered from a male donor with ankylosing spondylitis or in good health (not recorded which). CDR3 sequence: CASSESGNSPLHF. As DNA, the CDR3 is TGTGCCAGCAGTGAGTCGGGTAATTCACCCCTCCACTTT.